This T cell receptor beta chain is drawn from a study of blood T cell repertoires in COVID-19. Participants were aged about 18 to 90 years, lived in 24 US areas, and enrolled virtually. The data were produced by immunoSEQ multiplex PCR, yet TCRdb's version contains in-frame clones alone and is incomplete. Altogether about 370,000 clones are present, approximately 90% being singletons, with the ten largest covering more than 0.85%. This CDR3 has 14 amino acids. V was cut by 5 bases and J by 7 bases, with 11 bases left in between. Germline V gene lookup returns CDR1 KGHDR and CDR2 SFDVKD. Sequenced: PBMCs or T cells enriched from blood (not recorded which). V is TRBV24-1 and J is TRBJ1-6, with a tentative D call TRBD1 (5 bases). The receptor's source is a woman in her thirties or forties who had been exposed to COVID-19. CDR3 nucleotide sequence: TGTGCCACCAGTGTTGAGACAGAAAATTCACCCCTCCACTTT. It yields the protein CATSVETENSPLHF.